Sequencing of this T cell receptor (beta chain) was carried out in a study of beta chain features in type 1 diabetes. Findings and limits, study-wide: The naive, central memory and Treg TCRB repertoires showed an apparent similarity that was greater among patients than among healthy donors.

This clone was found a few times. Its antigen is not known. Investigators reverse transcribed all isolated RNA, so they sequenced expressed TCRB transcripts. The method was immunoSEQ multiplex PCR; TCRdb's version includes in-frame clones alone and lacks a portion of them. Of 200,000 to 250,000 clones in the sample, over 12% were seen once. The CDR3 has 17 residues. Trimming left V 3 bases short and J 0 bases short, with 16 bases between. CDR1 SGDLS and CDR2 YYNGEE come from the germline V gene. The sequencing sample was made of naive CD4+ T cells from blood. This TCR was recovered from a woman aged 40 to 50 in good health. J is TRBJ1-3 and V is TRBV9; D uncertain. As DNA, the CDR3 is TGTGCCAGCAGCGGAGGAGGATTGGGAGCCTCTGGAAACACCATATATTTT. Protein product: CASSGGGLGASGNTIYF.